What follows are 26 T cell receptor beta chains derived from one specimen sequenced in a study of T cell responses to AZD1222 COVID-19 vaccine. Some clones are missing from TCRdb's copy, which holds only in-frame ones; the method was immunoSEQ multiplex PCR. This sample yields fewer than 200,000 clones, of which around 90% are seen a single time; 1.5% to 2% belongs to the top ten. Here the sequenced sample was peripheral blood, taken on day 0 of AZD1222 vaccination. These receptors originate from an adult in good health.

The rearrangement joins TRBV7-2 to TRBJ2-2, with D unclear. This CDR3 has 13 amino acids. V dropped 2 bases and J dropped 8 bases, with 9 bases sitting between them. Per the germline V gene, CDR1 is SGHTA and CDR2 is FQGNSA. CDR3 nucleotides: TGTGCCAGCAGCTTACATCTGTTTGGGGAGCTGTTTTTT. Translating it yields CASSLHLFGELFF.

This rearrangement joins TRBV29-1 to TRBJ2-1, with TRBD1 matching 8 bases. Trimming at V came to 6 bases and at J to 4 bases, leaving 5 bases not matched to a gene. The CDR3 covers 13 residues. CDR1 SQVTM and CDR2 ANQGSEA come from the germline V gene. The CDR3 DNA sequence: TGCAGCGTGGGGACAGGTAAATACAATGAGCAGTTCTTC. Translating gives CSVGTGKYNEQFF.

V gene TRBV2 combines with J gene TRBJ1-6; D unclear. CDR1 is SNHLY and CDR2 is FYNNEI in the germline V gene. V lost 4 bases to trimming and J lost 0 bases, with 16 bases between them. The CDR3 runs to 18 residues. The CDR3 loop is CASSGYSQRSSYNSPLHF. CDR3 nucleotide sequence: TGTGCCAGCAGTGGGTATTCACAGAGGAGCTCCTATAATTCACCCCTCCACTTT. Full variable domain (rest looked up from reference TRBV2 and TRBJ1-6): EPEVTQTPSHQVTQMGQEVILRCVPISNHLYFYWYRQILGQKVEFLVSFYNNEISEKSEIFDDQFSVERPDGSNFTLKIRSTKLEDSAMYFCASSGYSQRSSYNSPLHFGNGTRLTVT.

The chain couples TRBV2 to TRBJ1-2; D is possibly TRBD1 (6 bases). The germline V and J ends were trimmed by 5 bases and 2 bases, with 18 bases remaining between them. CDR3 length: 16 amino acids. CDR1 and CDR2 from the germline V gene are SNHLY and FYNNEI. This CDR3 reads CASSTNNRDPNYGYTF. The DNA for the CDR3 is TGTGCCAGCAGTACGAATAACAGGGATCCCAACTATGGCTACACCTTC.

The V gene is TRBV30, the J gene TRBJ1-1; 8 nucleotides align to TRBD1. Germline V lookup: CDR1 GTSNPN, CDR2 SVGIG (reference sequence). The length of the CDR3 is 12 residues. V was pared by 6 bases and J by 1 base, with 1 base of the junction left unmatched. The CDR3 region has the DNA TGTGCCTGTGGGACAGGGAACACTGAAGCTTTCTTT. It codes for CACGTGNTEAFF.

The chain carries TRBV6-6 and TRBJ1-2, with D unclear. CDR1 is MNHNY and CDR2 is SVGAGI in the germline V gene (reference sequence). CDR3 size: 16 residues. V gave up 6 bases and J gave up 2 bases, with 19 bases separating them. The CDR3 spells CASSPHAGTANYGYTF. CDR3 DNA: TGTGCCAGCAGCCCCCACGCGGGAACGGCCAACTATGGCTACACCTTC.

The V call is TRBV5-4, the J call TRBJ2-3; 7 bases match TRBD2. CDR1 and CDR2 from the germline V gene are SGHNT and YYREEE (reference sequence). The CDR3 is made up of 15 amino acids. V shed 0 bases and J 0 bases; nucleotides not matched to a gene: 1. The DNA of the CDR3 is TGTGCCAGCAGCTTGGGCGGGGGTAGCACAGATACGCAGTATTTT. Protein: CASSLGGGSTDTQYF.

The V gene is TRBV6-6, the J gene TRBJ1-1; D not resolved. The CDR3 is 12 residues long. Trimming left V 5 bases short and J 0 bases short, with 4 bases between. Germline V CDR1 and CDR2: MNHNY, SVGAGI (reference sequence). The CDR3 sequence is CASSPLNTEAFF. CDR3 bases: TGTGCCAGCAGTCCACTGAACACTGAAGCTTTCTTT.

The chain employs TRBV6-2 or TRBV6-3 and TRBJ2-5, with D possibly TRBD2 on 6 matching bases. Trimming pared 5 bases from V and 2 bases from J, leaving 12 bases between. Germline V gene lookup returns CDR1 MNHEY and CDR2 SVGEGT. The CDR3 extends over 14 amino acids. DNA for the CDR3: TGTGCCAGCAGTCCCTCGGCGGGACAAGAGACCCAGTACTTC. Translating gives CASSPSAGQETQYF.

The J gene is TRBJ2-5, the V gene TRBV6-5, with D hard to call. The CDR3 loop spans 13 amino acids. Trimming took 6 bases from V and 2 from J, leaving 10 bases between them. CDR1 and CDR2 from the germline V gene are MNHEY and SVGAGI. In DNA form, the CDR3 reads TGTGCCAGCAGATTAGGGTCGCAAGAGACCCAGTACTTC. Translation gives CASRLGSQETQYF.

The chain employs TRBV28 and TRBJ2-7; 8 bases agree with TRBD2. CDR3 length equals 17 residues. Unmatched junction bases numbered 11, after V lost 4 bases and J lost 0 bases. The germline V gene has CDR1 MDHEN and CDR2 SYDVKM. This chain's CDR3 is CASSSPSLAGPSYEQYF. The CDR3 DNA follows: TGTGCCAGCAGTTCCCCGTCCTTAGCGGGACCCTCCTACGAGCAGTACTTC. Full variable domain (outside the CDR3, taken from reference TRBV28 and TRBJ2-7): DVKVTQSSRYLVKRTGEKVFLECVQDMDHENMFWYRQDPGLGLRLIYFSYDVKMKEKGDIPEGYSVSREKKERFSLILESASTNQTSMYLCASSSPSLAGPSYEQYFGPGTRLTVT.

This chain connects TRBV9 to TRBJ2-3; D is possibly TRBD2 (6 bases). This CDR3 has 15 amino acids. V shed 0 bases and J shed 2 bases, with 10 bases lying between them. The germline CDR1 and CDR2 sequences are SGDLS and YYNGEE. The CDR3 sequence: CASSVGSGVTDTQYF. In DNA, the CDR3 is TGTGCCAGCAGCGTAGGGTCGGGAGTCACAGATACGCAGTATTTT.

The chain uses TRBV7-8 and TRBJ1-3, with D maybe TRBD1 (5 bases). The CDR3 has 16 amino acids. Germline CDR1 is SGHVS and CDR2 is FQNEAQ. The ends were cut back, 5 bases at V and 5 bases at J, with 19 bases in the middle. CDR3 sequence: CASSQTTGAPRNTIYF. The CDR3 region has the DNA TGTGCCAGCAGCCAAACTACCGGGGCCCCCCGAAACACCATATATTTT.

V is TRBV7-2 and J is TRBJ2-2; perhaps TRBD2 as D (6 bases). Germline CDR1 reads SGHTA; CDR2 reads FQGNSA. This CDR3 contains 16 residues. V lost 5 bases and J 0 bases, leaving 13 bases between the germline ends. The DNA for the CDR3 is TGTGCCAGCAGCGCCCAGCCGGGGGCGAACACCGGGGAGCTGTTTTTT. It specifies CASSAQPGANTGELFF. Combining the CDR3 with reference TRBV7-2 and TRBJ2-2 gives the whole variable domain GAGVSQSPSNKVTEKGKDVELRCDPISGHTALYWYRQSLGQGLEFLIYFQGNSAPDKSGLPSDRFSAERTGGSVSTLTIQRTQQEDSAVYLCASSAQPGANTGELFFGEGSRLTVL.

The V and J genes are TRBV27 and TRBJ1-1; 9 nucleotides align to TRBD1. Germline V gene data show CDR1 as MNHEY and CDR2 as SMNVEV (reference sequence). CDR3 length: 15 residues. The ends lost 1 base at V and 4 bases at J; junction bases unmatched: 4. The CDR3 sequence: CASSLYATGGTEAFF. The CDR3 coding sequence is TGTGCCAGCAGTTTATATGCGACAGGGGGCACTGAAGCTTTCTTT.

The V and J genes are TRBV7-9 and TRBJ2-7; no clear D. Germline CDR1 and CDR2: SEHNR and FQNEAQ (reference sequence). Trimming removed 7 bases from V and 5 bases from J, with 9 bases in between. The CDR3 length is 11 residues. CDR3 coding DNA: TGTGCCAGCACCCCGGAGAACGAGCAGTACTTC. Its protein is CASTPENEQYF.

The V call is TRBV3-1 (or the pseudogene TRBV3-2), the J call TRBJ2-2, with D perhaps matching TRBD2 (5 bases). The CDR3 consists of 15 residues. The V gene's germline CDR1 is LGHDT and CDR2 YNNKEL (reference sequence). The ends were cut back, 0 bases at V and 3 bases at J, with 8 bases in the middle. For the CDR3, the DNA is TGTGCCAGCAGCCAAGAACGGGGATACACCGGGGAGCTGTTTTTT. It translates to CASSQERGYTGELFF.

The chain is built from TRBV28 and TRBJ2-1, with 7 bases that match TRBD1. The CDR3 extends over 15 amino acids. V lost 4 bases to trimming and J lost 9 bases; unmatched junction nucleotides: 12. The germline gives CDR1 MDHEN, CDR2 SYDVKM. CDR3 sequence (DNA): TGTGCCAGCAGTTCATTTGGCAGGGGGAATAGTGAGCAGTTCTTC. This encodes CASSSFGRGNSEQFF.

This clone was detected a few times. The rearrangement links TRBV7-3 to TRBJ2-1; TRBD2 agrees at 9 bases. V lost 6 bases and J lost 7; bases outside the gene matches: 13. Per the germline V gene, CDR1 is SGHTA and CDR2 is FQGTGA. The length of the CDR3 is 16 residues. CDR3 DNA: TGTGCCAGCAGTCTCCGGGATAGCGGGAGTGAGAATGAGCAGTTCTTC. It yields the protein CASSLRDSGSENEQFF.

The table lists this clone with a count of one. The chain recombines TRBV19 with TRBJ1-1, with D perhaps matching TRBD1 (5 bases). Germline CDR1 LNHDA, CDR2 SQIVND (reference sequence). V was clipped by 3 bases and J by 0 bases, with 14 bases between them. The CDR3 extends over 16 amino acids. CDR3 sequence: CASSIIGTPMNTEAFF. Written as DNA, the CDR3 is TGTGCCAGTAGTATTATTGGGACCCCGATGAACACTGAAGCTTTCTTT.

This sequence joins TRBV19 and TRBJ2-1; 10 bases are a match to TRBD2. V shed 5 bases, J shed 6 bases, and the junction held 10 bases outside the gene matches. Looked up from germline, CDR1 is LNHDA and CDR2 is SQIVND (reference sequence). The CDR3 runs to 16 residues. The CDR3 region has the DNA TGTGCCAGTAGTCCGCGGACTAGCGGTAAGGGCAATGAGCAGTTCTTC. It is translated as CASSPRTSGKGNEQFF.

The rearrangement joins TRBV6-5 to TRBJ1-6; maybe TRBD1 (5 bases). This CDR3 comprises 14 residues. The V end was cut by 6 bases, the J end by 5 bases, with 11 bases between. Germline CDR1 reads MNHEY; CDR2 reads SVGAGI. In DNA, the CDR3 is TGTGCCAGCAGGGACGGACACGATAATTCACCCCTCCACTTT. It codes for CASRDGHDNSPLHF.

This sequence joins TRBV19 and TRBJ2-1; D possibly matches TRBD1 or TRBD2 (5 bases each). With 5 bases removed from V and 2 bases from J, the gap between germline ends came to 10 bases. The CDR3 totals 14 residues. The V gene's germline CDR1 is LNHDA and CDR2 SQIVND (reference sequence). CDR3 in amino acids: CASSSGAPYNEQFF. The DNA for the CDR3 is TGTGCCAGTAGTTCCGGGGCCCCCTACAATGAGCAGTTCTTC.

V usage is TRBV10-2 and J usage is TRBJ1-5, with TRBD1 as a possible D gene (5 bases). With 0 bases removed from V and 6 bases from J, the gap between germline ends came to 9 bases. CDR3 length: 14 amino acids. Germline CDR1 reads WSHSY; CDR2 reads SAAADI. The CDR3 sequence is CASSESGETQPQHF. The CDR3 DNA sequence: TGCGCCAGCAGTGAGTCAGGGGAAACTCAGCCCCAGCATTTT.

The chain is built from TRBV6-5 and TRBJ2-7; 10 bases are a match to TRBD2. With V trimmed by 5 bases and J by 7 bases, 11 bases remained unmatched. Germline V gene lookup returns CDR1 MNHEY and CDR2 SVGAGI. The CDR3 extends over 15 amino acids. CDR3 amino acids: CASSRRTSGRAEQYF. The CDR3 DNA reads as TGTGCCAGCAGTCGCCGGACTAGCGGAAGGGCTGAGCAGTACTTC.

The chain is built from TRBV6-1 and TRBJ1-2, with 8 bases fitting TRBD1. After removal of 8 bases from V and 6 bases from J, the junction contained 8 bases not matched to a gene. This CDR3 has 13 amino acids. Per the germline V gene, CDR1 is MNHNS and CDR2 is SASEGT. CDR3 protein: CASLETGGHGYTF. DNA for the CDR3: TGTGCCAGCCTTGAAACAGGGGGACATGGCTACACCTTC.